This TCR beta chain was captured in a study of blood T cell repertoires in COVID-19. As for the study in general: The analysed material was cDNA or gDNA that came from T cells, B-cell-depleted T cells, or PBMCs.

In the original workflow: Amplified reference gene primers provided the basis for estimating nucleated cell counts. Profiling relied on immunoSEQ multiplex PCR, and the TCRdb table lists in-frame clones only, not all of them. From that table come the V and J calls and clone size; the DNA was used to work out D and trimming. The sample includes 360,000 or so clones, about 90% seen only once; the top ten take over 1%. Enrollees, about 18 to 95 years old, lived in 24 US areas. Exposed enrollees encountered a COVID-19 case at some point within 2 weeks before study entry. Per the germline V gene, CDR1 is LGHDT and CDR2 is YNNKEL (reference sequence). CDR3 size: 18 residues. Germline trimming cut 1 base from V and 9 bases from J; bases unmatched to any gene: 12.

The J gene is TRBJ2-1, the V gene TRBV3-1 (or the pseudogene TRBV3-2), with 13 bases fitting TRBD2. Sequencing was carried out using PBMCs or T cells enriched from blood (not recorded which). The source of this sequence is a woman younger than 45 who had been exposed to COVID-19. The chain's CDR3 is CASSQVWAGTSGISEQFF. DNA of the CDR3: TGTGCCAGCAGCCAAGTTTGGGCAGGGACTAGCGGGATTAGTGAGCAGTTCTTC.